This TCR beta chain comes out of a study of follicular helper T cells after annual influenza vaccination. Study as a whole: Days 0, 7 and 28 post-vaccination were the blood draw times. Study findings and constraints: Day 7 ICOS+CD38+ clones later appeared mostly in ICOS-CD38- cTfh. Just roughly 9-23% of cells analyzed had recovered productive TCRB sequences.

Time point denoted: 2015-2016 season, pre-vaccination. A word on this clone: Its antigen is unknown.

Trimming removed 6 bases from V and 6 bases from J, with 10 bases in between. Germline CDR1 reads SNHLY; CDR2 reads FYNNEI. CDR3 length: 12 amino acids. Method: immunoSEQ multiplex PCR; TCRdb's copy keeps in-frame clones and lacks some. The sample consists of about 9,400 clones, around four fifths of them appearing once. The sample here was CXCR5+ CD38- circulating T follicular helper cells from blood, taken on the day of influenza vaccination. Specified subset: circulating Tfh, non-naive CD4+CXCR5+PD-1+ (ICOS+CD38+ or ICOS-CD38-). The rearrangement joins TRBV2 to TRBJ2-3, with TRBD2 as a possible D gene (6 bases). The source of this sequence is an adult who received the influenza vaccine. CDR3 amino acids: CASSRLVDTQYF. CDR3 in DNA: TGTGCCAGCAGCAGACTAGTGGATACGCAGTATTTT.